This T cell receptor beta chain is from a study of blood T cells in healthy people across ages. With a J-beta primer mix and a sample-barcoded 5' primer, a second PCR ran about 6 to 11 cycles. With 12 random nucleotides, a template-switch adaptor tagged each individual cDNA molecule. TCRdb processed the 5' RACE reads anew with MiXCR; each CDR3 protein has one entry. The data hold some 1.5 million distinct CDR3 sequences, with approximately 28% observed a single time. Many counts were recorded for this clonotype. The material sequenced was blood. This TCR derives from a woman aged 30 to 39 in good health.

The CDR3 spells CASSLRQGGFEQYF. The CDR3 nucleotides are TGTGCCAGCAGTCTTAGACAGGGGGGGTTCGAGCAGTACTTC. The genes are TRBV27 and TRBJ2-7, with TRBD1 matching 9 bases. Germline CDR1 and CDR2: MNHEY and SMNVEV (reference sequence). This CDR3 has 14 amino acids. Trimming at V came to 5 bases and at J to 6 bases, leaving 8 bases not matched to a gene.